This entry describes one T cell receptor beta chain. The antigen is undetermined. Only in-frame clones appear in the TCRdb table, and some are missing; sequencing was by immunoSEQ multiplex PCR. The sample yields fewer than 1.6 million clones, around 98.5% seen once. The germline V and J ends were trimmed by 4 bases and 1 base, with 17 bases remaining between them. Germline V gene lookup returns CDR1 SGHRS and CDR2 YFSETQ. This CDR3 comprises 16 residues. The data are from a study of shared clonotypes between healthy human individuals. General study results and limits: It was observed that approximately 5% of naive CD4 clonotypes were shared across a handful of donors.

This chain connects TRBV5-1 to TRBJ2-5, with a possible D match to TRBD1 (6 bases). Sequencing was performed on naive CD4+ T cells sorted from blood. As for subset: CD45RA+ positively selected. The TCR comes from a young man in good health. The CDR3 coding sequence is TGCGCCAGCAGCCCCACGAACAGGGAAACCCAAGAGACCCAGTACTTC. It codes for CASSPTNRETQETQYF.